The next 11 T cell receptor beta chains were all read from a single sample in a study of blood T cell repertoires in COVID-19. Clones were read by immunoSEQ multiplex PCR, and TCRdb kept only the in-frame ones, dropping some. The sample consists of about 400,000 clones, 89% of them appearing once. Sequencing was carried out using peripheral blood. The source of these receptors is a man aged 35-49 years with acute or convalescent COVID-19.

V is TRBV6-6 and J is TRBJ1-1; 9 bases fit TRBD1. Losses at the gene ends were 2 bases for V and 7 bases for J; bases not matched to a gene: 8. Germline CDR1 is MNHNY and CDR2 is SVGAGI (reference sequence). The CDR3 loop spans 15 amino acids. The chain's CDR3 is CASSYPGQGMIEAFF. CDR3 nucleotide sequence: TGTGCCAGCAGTTACCCGGGACAGGGAATGATTGAAGCTTTCTTT.

In this sample, this clone turned up once. J is TRBJ2-2 and V is TRBV19, with TRBD2 matching over 7 bases. Germline V gives CDR1 LNHDA, CDR2 SQIVND (reference sequence). The junction had 8 bases not matched to a gene; V was cut back by 1 base and J by 9 bases. The CDR3 contains 15 residues. The CDR3 is CASSIASGAPRELFF. In nucleotides, the CDR3 is TGTGCCAGTAGTATAGCTAGCGGCGCACCCCGGGAGCTGTTTTTT.

The chain recombines TRBV12-5 with TRBJ2-7; D might be TRBD2 (6 bases). This CDR3 region has 12 residues. Trimming took 7 bases from V and 4 from J, leaving 11 bases between them. Germline CDR1 reads LGHNT; CDR2 reads FRNRAP. CDR3 sequence: CASVRGGYEQYF. The CDR3 nucleotides read TGTGCTAGTGTTCGGGGAGGATACGAGCAGTACTTC.

The chain carries TRBV19 and TRBJ1-1; TRBD1 matches at 7 bases. The germline CDR1 and CDR2 sequences are LNHDA and SQIVND (reference sequence). J lost 4 bases, V lost 3 bases, and 5 bases had no gene match. The CDR3 sequence is 14 residues long. CDR3 nucleotide sequence: TGTGCCAGTAGTATTTCAGGGGGAAGCACTGAAGCTTTCTTT. Residues: CASSISGGSTEAFF.

The V and J genes are TRBV29-1 and TRBJ2-1; D possibly corresponds to TRBD2 (6 bases). The CDR3 loop spans 16 amino acids. V was trimmed by 5 bases and J by 0 bases, leaving 17 bases between them. CDR1 and CDR2 (germline): SQVTM, ANQGSEA. The CDR3 DNA is TGCAGCGTTAGTACCCCTGGCGGGGACTCCTACAATGAGCAGTTCTTC. Residues: CSVSTPGGDSYNEQFF.

The V gene is TRBV4-2, the J gene TRBJ1-3; D is unresolved. This CDR3 is built from 15 residues. The V end lost 0 bases, the J end lost 1 base, and 7 bases lay between the germline ends. CDR1 is LGHNA and CDR2 is YNFKEQ in the germline V gene. The CDR3 DNA reads as TGTGCCAGCAGCCAAGATCCGGGGTCTGGAAACACCATATATTTT. Translation: CASSQDPGSGNTIYF.

V usage is TRBV7-9 and J usage is TRBJ2-1; TRBD2 agrees at 10 bases. The J segment lost 7 bases and the V segment lost 2 bases, leaving 5 bases of the junction unmatched. This CDR3 is built from 15 residues. Germline V gene sequence: CDR1 SEHNR, CDR2 FQNEAQ (reference sequence). The CDR3 nucleotides read TGTGCCAGCAGCTTACTACTAGCGGGAATGAATGAGCAGTTCTTC. This gives the protein CASSLLLAGMNEQFF.

The rearrangement joins TRBV2 to TRBJ2-1, with 12 bases fitting TRBD1. The trim removed 6 bases at V and 3 bases at J, leaving 15 bases unmatched. This CDR3 is built from 19 residues. Germline V gene data show CDR1 as SNHLY and CDR2 as FYNNEI. CDR3 sequence reads: CASRTPGTGGLVNYNEQFF. CDR3 bases: TGTGCCAGCAGAACACCCGGGACAGGGGGCTTGGTTAACTACAATGAGCAGTTCTTC.

The chain is built from TRBV28 and TRBJ2-3; 7 bases map to TRBD2. Germline assignment: CDR1 MDHEN and CDR2 SYDVKM. CDR3 size: 16 residues. The trim removed 3 bases at V and 4 bases at J, leaving 10 bases unmatched. The CDR3 loop reads CASSFSQTSYPDTQYF. The CDR3 DNA reads TGTGCCAGCAGTTTCTCCCAGACTAGCTATCCAGATACGCAGTATTTT.

The genes are TRBV30 and TRBJ1-2; the D gene is possibly TRBD1 (5 bases). This CDR3 contains 15 residues. Deletions cut 0 bases from V and 4 bases from J, with 15 bases between. Looked up from germline, CDR1 is GTSNPN and CDR2 is SVGIG (reference sequence). In DNA, the CDR3 is TGTGCCTGGAGTGTAGTTCCGGGGGTGGGCTATGGCTACACCTTC. This sequence encodes CAWSVVPGVGYGYTF.

V gene TRBV2 combines with J gene TRBJ2-7, with 9 nucleotides matching TRBD1. The CDR3 extends over 14 amino acids. Trimming cost V 6 bases and J 4 bases; bases outside gene matches: 7. The V gene's germline CDR1 is SNHLY and CDR2 FYNNEI. CDR3 region: CASSEGQGAYEQYF. The CDR3 bases are TGTGCCAGCAGCGAGGGACAGGGCGCGTACGAGCAGTACTTC.